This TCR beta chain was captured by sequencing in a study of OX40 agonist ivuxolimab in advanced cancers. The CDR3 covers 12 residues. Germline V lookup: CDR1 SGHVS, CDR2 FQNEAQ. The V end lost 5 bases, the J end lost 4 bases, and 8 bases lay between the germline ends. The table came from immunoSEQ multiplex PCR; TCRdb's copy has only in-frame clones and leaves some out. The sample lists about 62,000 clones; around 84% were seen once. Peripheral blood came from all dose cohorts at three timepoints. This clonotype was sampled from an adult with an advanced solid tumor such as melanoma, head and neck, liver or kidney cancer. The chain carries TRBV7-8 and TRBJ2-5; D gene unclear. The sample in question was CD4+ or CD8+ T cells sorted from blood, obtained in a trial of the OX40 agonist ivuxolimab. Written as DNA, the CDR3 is TGTGCCAGCAGCCACCAGCGAGAGACCCAGTACTTC. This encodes CASSHQRETQYF.